The 4 T cell receptor beta chains below come from one sample, sequenced in a study of shared clonotypes between healthy human individuals. TCRdb keeps only in-frame clones here, not all; method: immunoSEQ multiplex PCR. The sample holds roughly 490,000 clones, 76% seen once. Input material: PBMCs. These receptors came from a woman aged 40 to 50 in good health. Some clones in this sample may be carry-over from other donors' samples.

The sample holds one count of this clone. The chain has TRBV28 and TRBJ2-1, with 9 bases that match TRBD2. The J segment lost 7 bases and the V segment lost 4 bases, leaving 8 bases of the junction unmatched. The CDR3 extends over 15 amino acids. Germline CDR1 MDHEN, CDR2 SYDVKM. DNA of the CDR3: TGTGCCAGCAGTTCTCATAGCGGGAGTGGGAATGAGCAGTTCTTC. As protein: CASSSHSGSGNEQFF.

The chain recombines TRBV4-2 with TRBJ2-1; no firm D call. The V gene's germline CDR1 is LGHNA and CDR2 YNFKEQ. The length of the CDR3 is 14 residues. V lost 3 bases and J 5 bases, leaving 11 bases between the germline ends. CDR3 residues: CASSHGPADNEQFF. The CDR3 DNA sequence: TGTGCCAGCAGCCACGGACCAGCTGACAATGAGCAGTTCTTC.

The chain employs TRBV6-5 and TRBJ2-1, with 7 bases identical to TRBD1. Trimming cost V 11 bases and J 5 bases; bases outside gene matches: 9. Germline CDR1 and CDR2: MNHEY and SVGAGI. This CDR3 has 13 amino acids. This chain's CDR3 is CAAKGQYHNEQFF. CDR3 bases: TGTGCCGCCAAGGGACAGTACCACAATGAGCAGTTCTTC.

Details on this clone: This likely reflects a read error, since a far larger clone is one base away. Other DNA sequences within the sample encode an identical CDR3. The J gene is TRBJ2-5, the V gene TRBV15, with D maybe TRBD2 (7 bases). This CDR3 region has 18 residues. Germline assignment: CDR1 LNHNV and CDR2 YYDKDF (reference sequence). V was pared by 1 base and J by 5 bases, with 23 bases between. CDR3 residues: CATSRVGGGRIYRETQYF. The CDR3 DNA reads as TGTGCCACCAGCAGAGTGGGAGGGGGTCGGATATATAGGGAGACCCAGTACTTC.